Given below is one T cell receptor beta chain in context. The entry originates in a study of blood T cells in healthy people across ages. Germline V gene data show CDR1 as DFQATT and CDR2 as SNEGSKA (reference sequence). V lost 6 bases and J lost 5; bases outside the gene matches: 8. The CDR3 consists of 16 residues. The use of a sample-barcoded 5' primer and a J-beta primer mix characterized a second PCR of about 6 to 12 cycles. TCRdb reprocessed the 5' RACE reads via MiXCR and lists one record per CDR3 protein. This table has 650,000 or so distinct CDR3 sequences, 52% appearing once. The sequenced sample consisted of blood. The sequence derives from a woman aged 80 or over in good health. This chain connects TRBV20-1 to TRBJ2-3; 16 positions agree with TRBD2. CDR3 in amino acids: CSADWGLAGGVDTQYF. The CDR3 DNA reads as TGCAGTGCGGACTGGGGACTAGCGGGAGGGGTAGATACGCAGTATTTT.